Listed below are T cell receptor beta chains from one sample, sequenced in a study of shared clonotypes between healthy human individuals. Measured with immunoSEQ multiplex PCR; TCRdb has only the in-frame clones, and not every one. The data show approximately 1,000,000 clones, roughly 80% seen once. The specimen was memory CD4+ T cells from PBMCs. The receptors were sampled from a man aged 18-30 years in good health. Some clones in this sample may be carry-over from other donors' samples. The CDR3 runs from the conserved cysteine through the conserved F or W. D genes are given only for firm matches. Clone size appears in some rows only: once, few, many, or a class for an expanded clone.

J: TRBJ1-1
V: TRBV18
length: 15
size: NA
D: NA
DNA: TGTGCCAGCTCACCGCAGGGGACGGAAAACACTGAAGCTTTCTTT
CDR3: CASSPQGTENTEAFF

J: TRBJ2-1
V: TRBV11-2
length: 16
size: NA
D: TRBD1
DNA: TGTGCCAGCAGCCTCGCGGGCCACGGGACAGACAATGAGCAGTTCTTC
CDR3: CASSLAGHGTDNEQFF

J: TRBJ1-2
V: TRBV29-1
length: 14
size: NA
D: TRBD1
DNA: TGCAGCGTTGATGTCGGGACAGGGAACTATGGCTACACCTTC
CDR3: CSVDVGTGNYGYTF

J: TRBJ2-1
V: TRBV12-5
length: 13
size: NA
D: TRBD2
DNA: TGTGCTAGTGGTCCGGGAGGAGTAGGTGAGCAGTTCTTC
CDR3: CASGPGGVGEQFF

J: TRBJ1-1
V: TRBV7-2
length: 15
size: NA
D: TRBD1
DNA: TGTGCCAGCAGCTTGACAGGGGCCTTAAACACTGAAGCTTTCTTT
CDR3: CASSLTGALNTEAFF

J: TRBJ2-1
V: TRBV27
length: 15
size: NA
D: TRBD2
DNA: TGTGCCAGCAGTTTTGGACTAGCTCCCTACAATGAGCAGTTCTTC
CDR3: CASSFGLAPYNEQFF

J: TRBJ2-1
V: TRBV7-9
length: 16
size: NA
D: TRBD2
DNA: TGTGCCAGCAGCTTCGGGCCTAGCGGGAGGGCATATGAGCAGTTCTTC
CDR3: CASSFGPSGRAYEQFF

J: TRBJ2-3
V: TRBV7-2
length: 14
size: NA
D: NA
DNA: TGTGCCAGCAGCTTCGGGTTTAGCACAGATACGCAGTATTTT
CDR3: CASSFGFSTDTQYF

J: TRBJ2-4
V: TRBV7-3
length: 14
size: few
D: NA
DNA: TGTGCCAGCAGCTTAACGGCGAGTGAAAACATTCAGTACTTC
CDR3: CASSLTASENIQYF

J: TRBJ2-7
V: TRBV6-5
length: 14
size: NA
D: NA
DNA: TGTGCCAGCAGTGCCCAGACAGGAGCCTACGAGCAGTACTTC
CDR3: CASSAQTGAYEQYF

J: TRBJ1-5
V: TRBV1
length: 12
size: few
D: NA
DNA: TGCACCAGCAGCCAAGGGGGGCAGCCCCAGCATTTT
CDR3: CTSSQGGQPQHF

J: TRBJ1-2
V: TRBV6-1
length: 14
size: NA
D: NA
DNA: TGTGCCAGCAACCGCGACAGAACTAACTATGGCTACACCTTC
CDR3: CASNRDRTNYGYTF

J: TRBJ1-1
V: TRBV18
length: 15
size: NA
D: NA
DNA: TGTGCCAGCTCACCAAATGAGCGCAGGGGCACTGAAGCTTTCTTT
CDR3: CASSPNERRGTEAFF

J: TRBJ2-7
V: TRBV25-1
length: 16
size: NA
D: NA
DNA: TGTGCCACCGATCCCGGGACTTCCGGTCTATTCTACGAGCAGTACTTC
CDR3: CATDPGTSGLFYEQYF

J: TRBJ2-1
V: TRBV28
length: 15
size: NA
D: TRBD1
DNA: TGTGCCAGCAGTTCACCTTCGGGACAGTACAATGAGCAGTTCTTC
CDR3: CASSSPSGQYNEQFF

J: TRBJ2-7
V: TRBV7-9
length: 14
size: NA
D: NA
DNA: TGTGCCAGCAGCCCTTATCAGGGGCCCTACGAGCAGTACTTC
CDR3: CASSPYQGPYEQYF

J: TRBJ2-7
V: TRBV6-6
length: 11
size: NA
D: NA
DNA: TGTGCCAGCAGCCGAGCCGGGGAGCAGTACTTC
CDR3: CASSRAGEQYF

J: TRBJ2-5
V: TRBV28
length: 12
size: NA
D: NA
DNA: TGTGCCAGCAGTTTAGAAGGAGAGACCCAGTACTTC
CDR3: CASSLEGETQYF

J: TRBJ2-1
V: TRBV2
length: 14
size: NA
D: NA
DNA: TGTGCCAGCCGTGGGGAGTCGAAGGGGAATGAGCAGTTCTTC
CDR3: CASRGESKGNEQFF

J: TRBJ2-5
V: TRBV5-6
length: 14
size: many
D: TRBD1
DNA: TGTGCCAGCAGCTCGGGACAGGGGGGAGAGACCCAGTACTTC
CDR3: CASSSGQGGETQYF

J: TRBJ2-2
V: TRBV4-2
length: 14
size: once
D: NA
DNA: TGTGCCAGCAGCCGAGGGAGTGCCACCCGGGAGCTGTTTTTT
CDR3: CASSRGSATRELFF

J: TRBJ2-2
V: TRBV11-2
length: 17
size: NA
D: NA
DNA: TGTGCCAGCAGCCTCCTGCCCGGGTTTCAACACACCGGGGAGCTGTTTTTT
CDR3: CASSLLPGFQHTGELFF

J: TRBJ1-2
V: TRBV27
length: 18
size: NA
D: TRBD1
DNA: TGTGCCAGCAGTCGACGGGTGTCAGGGGGGGACCGAAACTATGGCTACACCTTC
CDR3: CASSRRVSGGDRNYGYTF

J: TRBJ2-7
V: TRBV19
length: 15
size: NA
D: NA
DNA: TGTGCCAGTAGTAGGGGCAGGGTGAGCTCCTACGAGCAGTACTTC
CDR3: CASSRGRVSSYEQYF

J: TRBJ2-3
V: TRBV9
length: 16
size: few
D: NA
DNA: TGTGCCAGCAGCGGACGTTACCGGGACAGCACAGATACGCAGTATTTT
CDR3: CASSGRYRDSTDTQYF

J: TRBJ2-5
V: TRBV5-6
length: 14
size: NA
D: NA
DNA: TGTGCCAGCAGCTCTGACAGGACTCGGGAGGCCCAGTACTTC
CDR3: CASSSDRTREAQYF

J: TRBJ1-1
V: TRBV5-6
length: 16
size: NA
D: TRBD1
DNA: TGTGCCAGCAGCTTGATTGGGACAGGGGGTTACACTGAAGCTTTCTTT
CDR3: CASSLIGTGGYTEAFF

J: TRBJ2-5
V: TRBV14
length: 15
size: NA
D: NA
DNA: TGTGCCAGCAGCCAAGATCTCTCGCGGGGAGAGACCCAGTACTTC
CDR3: CASSQDLSRGETQYF

J: TRBJ2-1
V: TRBV5-4
length: 16
size: NA
D: TRBD2
DNA: TGTGCCAGCAGCGGCGGAGGTGGGACTACCTACAATGAGCAGTTCTTC
CDR3: CASSGGGGTTYNEQFF

J: TRBJ1-2
V: TRBV6-5
length: 11
size: NA
D: NA
DNA: TGTGCCAGCAGTTACGCGGGTGGCTACACCTTC
CDR3: CASSYAGGYTF

J: TRBJ1-5
V: TRBV5-1
length: 14
size: NA
D: NA
DNA: TGCGCCAGCAGCTGGGTGGGGGGCAATCAGCCCCAGCATTTT
CDR3: CASSWVGGNQPQHF

J: TRBJ1-1
V: TRBV19
length: 15
size: NA
D: NA
DNA: TGTGCCAGTAGTATAACATCGGTAGTGGACACTGAAGCTTTCTTT
CDR3: CASSITSVVDTEAFF

J: TRBJ1-5
V: TRBV10-3
length: 20
size: few
D: NA
DNA: TGTGCCATCAGTGAGACAGGGATCGGCCTTATGGTATTGCGCAATCAGCCCCAGCATTTT
CDR3: CAISETGIGLMVLRNQPQHF

J: TRBJ1-1
V: TRBV7-3
length: 15
size: NA
D: NA
DNA: TGTGCCAGCAGCTTAATGGGTAGCTTGAACACTGAAGCTTTCTTT
CDR3: CASSLMGSLNTEAFF

J: TRBJ2-7
V: TRBV27
length: 12
size: once
D: NA
DNA: TGTGCCAGCAGTTTCCCCCCCTACGAGCAGTACTTC
CDR3: CASSFPPYEQYF

J: TRBJ2-1
V: TRBV9
length: 13
size: many
D: NA
DNA: TGTGCCCACCCTTTCGACTCGTCGTATGAGCAGTTCTTC
CDR3: CAHPFDSSYEQFF

J: TRBJ2-3
V: TRBV19
length: 17
size: NA
D: TRBD2
DNA: TGTGCCAGTAGTAAATCCCCTAAAGCGGGAGGGCCAGATACGCAGTATTTT
CDR3: CASSKSPKAGGPDTQYF

J: TRBJ2-1
V: TRBV7-3
length: 15
size: NA
D: NA
DNA: TGTGCCAGCAGCTCTGGACAGAGCTCCTACAATGAGCAGTTCTTC
CDR3: CASSSGQSSYNEQFF

J: TRBJ2-7
V: TRBV6-6
length: 13
size: NA
D: NA
DNA: TGTGCCAGCTCTGCAGGGGCTAACTACGAGCAGTACTTC
CDR3: CASSAGANYEQYF

J: TRBJ1-2
V: TRBV27
length: 12
size: NA
D: NA
DNA: TGTGCCAGCAAATCCGGGACTGCCGGCTACACCTTC
CDR3: CASKSGTAGYTF

J: TRBJ2-7
V: TRBV9
length: 15
size: NA
D: TRBD2
DNA: TGTGCCAGCAGCGTAGCGGGCAGCGGGAGAGCCGAGCAGTACTTC
CDR3: CASSVAGSGRAEQYF

J: TRBJ2-7
V: TRBV15
length: 15
size: NA
D: NA
DNA: TGTGCCACCAGCAGAGATTTTCGGGGCGGCTACGAGCAGTACTTC
CDR3: CATSRDFRGGYEQYF

J: TRBJ2-7
V: TRBV28
length: 14
size: NA
D: NA
DNA: TGTGCCAGCAGCACACAGCGGGTTTCCTACGAGCAGTACTTC
CDR3: CASSTQRVSYEQYF

J: TRBJ2-1
V: TRBV11-2
length: 15
size: NA
D: TRBD2
DNA: TGTGCCAGCAGCCGTCGGACTAGCGGGAGCGATGAGCAGTTCTTC
CDR3: CASSRRTSGSDEQFF

J: TRBJ2-1
V: TRBV28
length: 14
size: NA
D: TRBD2
DNA: TGTGCCAGCAGTTTTCGGCGGGAGGTTAATGAGCAGTTCTTC
CDR3: CASSFRREVNEQFF

J: TRBJ2-2
V: TRBV5-8
length: 15
size: few
D: NA
DNA: TGTGCCAGCAGCCGCGGGACGACGAACACCGGGGAGCTGTTTTTT
CDR3: CASSRGTTNTGELFF

J: TRBJ1-1
V: TRBV7-9
length: 13
size: NA
D: NA
DNA: TGTGCCAGCAGCTCCCGGGACCGCCCCAGCGCTTTCTTT
CDR3: CASSSRDRPSAFF

J: TRBJ2-5
V: TRBV6-5
length: 13
size: NA
D: NA
DNA: TGTGCCAGCAGCATCGGGACGAAAGAGACCCAGTACTTC
CDR3: CASSIGTKETQYF

J: TRBJ2-1
V: TRBV7-3
length: 14
size: NA
D: NA
DNA: TGTGCCAGCAGCTTAAGGTCAGGTCTAAATGAGCAGTTCTTC
CDR3: CASSLRSGLNEQFF

J: TRBJ2-7
V: TRBV2
length: 12
size: NA
D: NA
DNA: TGTGCCAGCGCCTTGACTAGTCGCGAGCAGTACTTC
CDR3: CASALTSREQYF